This T cell receptor (beta chain) was identified in a study of blood T cell repertoires in COVID-19. Across the whole study: The samples span acute and convalescent COVID-19 from the United States, Italy and Spain. From T cells, B-cell-depleted T cells, or PBMCs came the material, which was cDNA or gDNA.

Germline loops: CDR1 SEHNR, CDR2 FQNEAQ (reference sequence). V trimming: 4 bases; J trimming: 8 bases; junction bases outside the gene matches: 4. There are 12 residues in the CDR3. In the original analysis: Estimation of nucleated cell counts relied on the amplification of reference gene primers. The repertoire was sequenced with immunoSEQ multiplex PCR; TCRdb's copy has only in-frame clones and lacks some. V and J calls plus clone size are reproduced from that table; the DNA served to infer D and trimming. Of about 140,000 clones listed, about 80% are singletons. The specimen was peripheral blood. V and J are TRBV7-9 and TRBJ1-2; 7 bases line up with TRBD1. The sequence came from a woman in her sixties or seventies with acute or convalescent COVID-19. CDR3 region: CASSYRDRGYTF. CDR3 bases: TGTGCCAGCAGCTACCGGGACAGAGGCTACACCTTC.